This T cell receptor beta chain stems from a study of blood T cells in healthy people across ages. Study-level findings and limits: Using unsorted PBMCs precluded a conclusive naive versus antigen-experienced comparison.

A word on this clonotype: Its antigen is unknown.

Using a J-beta primer mix together with a sample-barcoded 5' primer, a second PCR was run for about 6 to 11 cycles. TCRdb called the 5' RACE reads again in MiXCR, with one record for every CDR3 protein. In the table there are a few hundred thousand distinct CDR3 sequences, about half of which are singletons. The CDR3 runs to 12 residues. Germline CDR1 and CDR2: DFQATT and SNEGSKA (reference sequence). V shed 5 bases and J shed 2 bases, with 9 bases lying between them. Sequencing was performed on blood. V is TRBV20-1 and J is TRBJ2-5, with D tentatively TRBD1 (5 bases). This TCR was recovered from a man between 60 and 70 years old in good health. CDR3 DNA: TGCAGTGCTGACAGTAAACAAGAGACCCAGTACTTC. This translates into CSADSKQETQYF.